This passage covers 2 T cell receptor beta chains from one sample sequenced in a study of shared clonotypes between healthy human individuals. The method was immunoSEQ multiplex PCR; TCRdb's version includes in-frame clones alone and lacks a portion of them. In the table there are some 1.5 million clones, around 98% of which are singletons. What was sequenced was naive CD4+ T cells sorted from blood. Subset reported: CD45RA+ positively selected. The receptors were sampled from a young man in good health.

J is TRBJ2-2 and V is TRBV10-1; 8 bases agree with TRBD1. CDR1 and CDR2 from the germline V gene are WNHNN and SYGVQD (reference sequence). Trimming cost V 4 bases and J 6 bases; bases outside gene matches: 7. The CDR3 covers 15 residues. The DNA of the CDR3 is TGCGCCAGCAGTGGGACAGGGCCCGTACCCGGGGAGCTGTTTTTT. It encodes CASSGTGPVPGELFF.

The gene calls are TRBV11-3 and TRBJ1-5; the match to TRBD1 covers 8 bases. The J segment lost 4 bases and the V segment lost 0 bases, leaving 14 bases of the junction unmatched. The CDR3 sequence is 19 residues long. Per germline, CDR1 SGHNT and CDR2 YENEEA. Here the CDR3 DNA reads TGTGCCAGCAGCTTAGAATGGCCCCCTCCTCGACAGGGGAATCAGCCCCAGCATTTT. It yields the protein CASSLEWPPPRQGNQPQHF.